This TCR beta chain is drawn from a study of blood T cell repertoires in COVID-19. Study as a whole: Sources were T cells, B-cell-depleted T cells, or PBMCs; the material itself was cDNA or gDNA.

Assay used: immunoSEQ multiplex PCR; TCRdb lists only in-frame clones, some missing. The data show fewer than 30,000 clones, roughly 80% seen once. The receptor was derived from a woman in her sixties or seventies with acute or convalescent COVID-19. The sequenced sample consisted of peripheral blood.

CDR3 region: CASSGSPGQGNEQFF. Written as DNA, the CDR3 is TGTGCCAGCAGTGGCTCGCCGGGACAGGGCAATGAGCAGTTCTTC. This chain connects TRBV2 to TRBJ2-1, with TRBD1 matching 9 bases. V gave up 4 bases and J gave up 6 bases; unmatched junction bases: 7. The CDR3 covers 15 residues. Per the germline V gene, CDR1 is SNHLY and CDR2 is FYNNEI.